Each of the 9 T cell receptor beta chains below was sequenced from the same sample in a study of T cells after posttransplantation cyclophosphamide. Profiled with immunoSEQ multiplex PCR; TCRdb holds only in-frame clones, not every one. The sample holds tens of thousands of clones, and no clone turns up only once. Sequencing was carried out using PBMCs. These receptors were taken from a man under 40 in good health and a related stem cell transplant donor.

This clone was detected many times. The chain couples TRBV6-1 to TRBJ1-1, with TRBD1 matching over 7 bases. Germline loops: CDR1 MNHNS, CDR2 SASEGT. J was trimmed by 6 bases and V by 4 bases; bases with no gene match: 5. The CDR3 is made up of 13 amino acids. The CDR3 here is CASSATGIPEAFF. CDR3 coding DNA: TGTGCCAGCAGTGCGACAGGGATACCTGAAGCTTTCTTT.

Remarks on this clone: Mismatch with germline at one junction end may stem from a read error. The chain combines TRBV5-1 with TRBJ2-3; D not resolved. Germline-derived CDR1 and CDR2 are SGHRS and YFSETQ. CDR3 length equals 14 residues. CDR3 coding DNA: TGCGCCAGCACCTTGGGTCCTAGCACAGATACGCAGTATTTT. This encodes CASTLGPSTDTQYF.

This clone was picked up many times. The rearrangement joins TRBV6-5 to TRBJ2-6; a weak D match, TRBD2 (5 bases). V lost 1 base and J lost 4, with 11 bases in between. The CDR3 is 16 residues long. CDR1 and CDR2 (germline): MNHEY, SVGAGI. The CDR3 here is CASSYFTGSGANVLTF. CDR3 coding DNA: TGTGCCAGCAGTTACTTTACGGGGTCAGGGGCCAACGTCCTGACTTTC.

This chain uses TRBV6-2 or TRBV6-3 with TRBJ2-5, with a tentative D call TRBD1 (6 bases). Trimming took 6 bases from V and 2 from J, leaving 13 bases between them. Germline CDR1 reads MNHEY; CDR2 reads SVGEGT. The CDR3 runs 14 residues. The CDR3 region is CASRPQGRQETQYF. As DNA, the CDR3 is TGTGCCAGCAGGCCCCAGGGGAGACAAGAGACCCAGTACTTC.

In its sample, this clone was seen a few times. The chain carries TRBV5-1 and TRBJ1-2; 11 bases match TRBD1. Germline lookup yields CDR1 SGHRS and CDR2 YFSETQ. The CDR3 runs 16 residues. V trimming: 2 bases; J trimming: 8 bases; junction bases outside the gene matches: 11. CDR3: CASSLAVGQGVVGYTF. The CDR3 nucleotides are TGCGCCAGCAGCTTAGCCGTGGGACAGGGGGTTGTGGGCTACACCTTC.

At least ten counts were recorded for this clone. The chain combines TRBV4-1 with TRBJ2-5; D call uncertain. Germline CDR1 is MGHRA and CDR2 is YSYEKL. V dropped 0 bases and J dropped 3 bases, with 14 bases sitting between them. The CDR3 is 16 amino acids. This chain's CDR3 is CASSQDGSGREETQYF. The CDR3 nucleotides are TGCGCCAGCAGCCAAGATGGTTCAGGCAGAGAAGAGACCCAGTACTTC.

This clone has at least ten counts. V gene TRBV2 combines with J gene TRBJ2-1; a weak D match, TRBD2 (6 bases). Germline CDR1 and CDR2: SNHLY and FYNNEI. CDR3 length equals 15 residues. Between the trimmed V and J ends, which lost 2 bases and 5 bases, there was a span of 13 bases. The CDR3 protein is CASSERDLNNNEQFF. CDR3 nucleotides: TGTGCCAGCAGTGAAAGGGACTTGAACAACAATGAGCAGTTCTTC.

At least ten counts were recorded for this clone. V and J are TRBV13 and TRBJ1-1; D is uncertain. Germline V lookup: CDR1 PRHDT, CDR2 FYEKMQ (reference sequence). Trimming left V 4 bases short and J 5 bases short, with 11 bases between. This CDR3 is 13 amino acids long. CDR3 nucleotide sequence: TGTGCCAGCAGCTCAGGACCGGGGACTGAAGCTTTCTTT. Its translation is CASSSGPGTEAFF.

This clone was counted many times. CDR3 nucleotide sequence: TGCGCCAGCAGCTCCGGGACAGGCACAATCTCAAATGAAAAACTGTTTTTT. Amino acids: CASSSGTGTISNEKLFF. The gene calls are TRBV5-1 and TRBJ1-4, with 8 bases aligning to TRBD1. This CDR3 has 17 amino acids. V was clipped by 3 bases and J by 5 bases; unmatched bases: 12. CDR1 and CDR2 from the germline V gene are SGHRS and YFSETQ.